The rows below give T cell receptor beta chains drawn from one sample of a study of neoadjuvant anti-PD-1 for oral cavity cancer. Libraries were prepared by immunoSEQ multiplex PCR; TCRdb keeps only in-frame clonotypes and omits some of them. The sample has 33,000 or so clones, about 80% seen once. This material consisted of PBMCs, taken after nivolumab (anti-PD-1) treatment. The receptors derive from a person aged 40 to 85 with oral cavity squamous cell carcinoma. Each CDR3 is given with its conserved first and last residue. Fields, in order: clone size, J gene, D gene, CDR3 length, V gene, CDR3 protein, CDR3 DNA. The D gene is left open where the match is weak. Clone size is shown for a subset of rows, as once, few, many or a class of expanded clone.

size: NA; J: TRBJ2-3; D: TRBD2; length: 15; V: TRBV6-5; CDR3: CASSQLAGGRDTQYF; DNA: TGTGCCAGCAGTCAGCTTGCGGGGGGGCGGGATACGCAGTATTTT
size: NA; J: TRBJ2-2; D: NA; length: 17; V: TRBV13; CDR3: CASSLGLAGLISGELFF; DNA: TGTGCCAGCAGCTTAGGCCTCGCAGGTTTGATCTCCGGGGAGCTGTTTTTT
size: NA; J: TRBJ1-2; D: TRBD1; length: 12; V: TRBV2; CDR3: CASGGQAGGYTF; DNA: TGTGCCAGCGGGGGACAGGCGGGCGGCTACACCTTC
size: NA; J: TRBJ2-5; D: NA; length: 17; V: TRBV7-9; CDR3: CASSAMGAPFVQETQYF; DNA: TGTGCCAGCAGCGCAATGGGGGCGCCTTTTGTCCAAGAGACCCAGTACTTC
size: few; J: TRBJ2-1; D: TRBD1; length: 14; V: TRBV5-5; CDR3: CASSRGTGGREQFF; DNA: TGTGCCAGCAGCCGGGGGACAGGGGGACGTGAGCAGTTCTTC
size: NA; J: TRBJ1-6; D: NA; length: 15; V: TRBV27; CDR3: CASSFSGQVNSPLHF; DNA: TGTGCCAGCAGTTTTTCAGGGCAAGTGAATTCACCCCTCCACTTT
size: NA; J: TRBJ1-2; D: TRBD1; length: 14; V: TRBV10-3; CDR3: CAISEWDRVYGYTF; DNA: TGTGCCATCAGTGAGTGGGACAGGGTGTATGGCTACACCTTC
size: NA; J: TRBJ2-3; D: TRBD2; length: 15; V: TRBV29-1; CDR3: CSAQGLAGATDTQYF; DNA: TGCAGCGCTCAGGGACTAGCGGGTGCCACAGATACGCAGTATTTT
size: NA; J: TRBJ1-1; D: NA; length: 14; V: TRBV9; CDR3: CASSAQQGNTEAFF; DNA: TGTGCCAGCAGCGCCCAACAGGGGAACACTGAAGCTTTCTTT
size: NA; J: TRBJ1-5; D: NA; length: 16; V: TRBV10-3; CDR3: CAISETSGGSNQPQHF; DNA: TGTGCCATCAGTGAAACGTCCGGGGGTAGCAATCAGCCCCAGCATTTT
size: NA; J: TRBJ2-5; D: TRBD2; length: 15; V: TRBV5-1; CDR3: CASSFHSGSGETQYF; DNA: TGCGCCAGCAGCTTCCATAGCGGGAGCGGGGAGACCCAGTACTTC
size: NA; J: TRBJ1-3; D: NA; length: 15; V: TRBV25-1; CDR3: CASSPRDMTGNTIYF; DNA: TGTGCCAGCAGTCCTAGGGATATGACTGGAAACACCATATATTTT
size: NA; J: TRBJ1-6; D: NA; length: 14; V: TRBV27; CDR3: CASRIDSYNSPLHF; DNA: TGTGCCAGCAGAATCGACAGTTATAATTCACCCCTCCACTTT
size: NA; J: TRBJ1-2; D: NA; length: 15; V: TRBV14; CDR3: CASSHRSPRQNGYTF; DNA: TGTGCCAGCAGCCACCGATCACCGAGACAGAACGGCTACACCTTC
size: NA; J: TRBJ2-2; D: NA; length: 12; V: TRBV11-2; CDR3: CASSSYPGELFF; DNA: TGTGCCAGCAGCTCGTACCCCGGGGAGCTGTTTTTT
size: once; J: TRBJ2-1; D: TRBD2; length: 17; V: TRBV4-2; CDR3: CASSQASTSDGTRREFF; DNA: TGTGCCAGCAGCCAAGCGTCGACTAGCGACGGGACACGGAGGGAGTTCTTC
size: NA; J: TRBJ2-7; D: TRBD2; length: 17; V: TRBV27; CDR3: CASSSLIWRGNSYEQYF; DNA: TGTGCCAGCAGTTCCCTTATCTGGCGGGGGAACTCCTACGAGCAGTACTTC
size: NA; J: TRBJ2-7; D: NA; length: 14; V: TRBV11-2; CDR3: CASSRLVGSYEQYF; DNA: TGTGCCAGCAGCCGCTTGGTAGGTTCCTACGAGCAGTACTTC
size: NA; J: TRBJ1-2; D: NA; length: 18; V: TRBV5-6; CDR3: CASSSLDTRGSIDYGYTF; DNA: TGTGCCAGCAGCTCCTTGGACACGCGAGGGTCCATAGACTATGGCTACACCTTC
size: NA; J: TRBJ1-4; D: NA; length: 17; V: TRBV27; CDR3: CASSLRQPHATNEKLFF; DNA: TGTGCCAGCAGTCTGCGACAGCCACATGCAACTAATGAAAAACTGTTTTTT
size: NA; J: TRBJ1-1; D: TRBD1; length: 17; V: TRBV10-3; CDR3: CAIRGSATDRGFTEAFF; DNA: TGTGCCATCAGGGGGAGTGCGACGGACAGGGGATTTACTGAAGCTTTCTTT
size: NA; J: TRBJ2-7; D: NA; length: 15; V: TRBV5-1; CDR3: CASSLEGTVGYEQYF; DNA: TGCGCCAGCAGCTTGGAAGGAACAGTTGGGTACGAGCAGTACTTC
size: NA; J: TRBJ2-1; D: TRBD1; length: 18; V: TRBV30; CDR3: CAWNTAGGQGQRYNEQFF; DNA: TGTGCCTGGAATACAGCCGGGGGACAGGGTCAGAGGTACAATGAGCAGTTCTTC
size: NA; J: TRBJ2-1; D: TRBD1; length: 15; V: TRBV5-1; CDR3: CASGPGQGYFDEQFF; DNA: TGCGCCAGCGGTCCTGGACAGGGTTATTTCGATGAGCAGTTCTTC
size: NA; J: TRBJ2-3; D: NA; length: 13; V: TRBV29-1; CDR3: CSVDVGLADTQYF; DNA: TGCAGCGTTGACGTAGGTTTAGCAGATACGCAGTATTTT
size: NA; J: TRBJ1-1; D: NA; length: 15; V: TRBV5-1; CDR3: CASSLRAGDNTEAFF; DNA: TGCGCCAGCAGCTTAAGGGCAGGGGACAACACTGAAGCTTTCTTT
size: medium-sized; J: TRBJ1-5; D: TRBD1; length: 14; V: TRBV7-2; CDR3: CASSPQGAGQPQHF; DNA: TGTGCCAGCAGCCCCCAGGGGGCGGGTCAGCCCCAGCATTTT
size: NA; J: TRBJ1-3; D: NA; length: 15; V: TRBV25-1; CDR3: CASSPGGGNLNTIYF; DNA: TGTGCCAGCAGTCCCGGGGGGGGAAACCTGAACACCATATATTTT
size: NA; J: TRBJ2-5; D: NA; length: 13; V: TRBV6-5; CDR3: CASNGGVQETQYF; DNA: TGTGCCAGCAATGGCGGGGTCCAAGAGACCCAGTACTTC
size: NA; J: TRBJ2-3; D: NA; length: 14; V: TRBV15; CDR3: CATSSPSGPDTQYF; DNA: TGTGCCACCAGCAGCCCCTCGGGCCCCGATACGCAGTATTTT
size: NA; J: TRBJ2-7; D: NA; length: 14; V: TRBV6-1; CDR3: CASSEKRRSYEQYF; DNA: TGTGCCAGCAGTGAGAAACGGCGCTCCTACGAGCAGTACTTC
size: NA; J: TRBJ1-4; D: NA; length: 14; V: TRBV6-5; CDR3: CASSYGRSNEKLFF; DNA: TGTGCCAGCAGTTACGGCCGGTCGAATGAAAAACTGTTTTTT
size: few; J: TRBJ2-7; D: NA; length: 13; V: TRBV28; CDR3: CASSPASSYEQYF; DNA: TGTGCCAGCAGCCCAGCAAGCTCCTACGAGCAGTACTTC
size: NA; J: TRBJ2-7; D: TRBD2; length: 15; V: TRBV6-5; CDR3: CASMLERGVSYEQYF; DNA: TGTGCCAGCATGTTAGAGCGGGGGGTTTCCTACGAGCAGTACTTC
size: once; J: TRBJ2-1; D: NA; length: 16; V: TRBV27; CDR3: CASSLFSGNSYNEQFF; DNA: TGTGCCAGCAGTTTATTTAGCGGAAACTCCTACAATGAGCAGTTCTTC
size: NA; J: TRBJ1-1; D: NA; length: 18; V: TRBV7-8; CDR3: CASSLAVQGQNLNTEAFF; DNA: TGTGCCAGCAGCTTAGCGGTTCAAGGACAGAATCTTAACACTGAAGCTTTCTTT
size: NA; J: TRBJ2-5; D: NA; length: 14; V: TRBV7-9; CDR3: CASSSTTQGETQYF; DNA: TGTGCCAGCAGTTCCACAACCCAGGGAGAGACCCAGTACTTC
size: medium-sized; J: TRBJ1-1; D: NA; length: 14; V: TRBV10-3; CDR3: CAISEIYRNTEAFF; DNA: TGTGCCATCAGTGAGATTTACAGGAACACTGAAGCTTTCTTT
size: NA; J: TRBJ2-1; D: TRBD1; length: 16; V: TRBV19; CDR3: CASSTADRARRNEQFF; DNA: TGTGCCAGTAGTACCGCGGACAGGGCACGTAGGAATGAGCAGTTCTTC
size: once; J: TRBJ1-6; D: NA; length: 15; V: TRBV5-1; CDR3: CASSVDSPDNSPLHF; DNA: TGCGCCAGCAGCGTGGACAGTCCCGATAATTCACCCCTCCACTTT
size: NA; J: TRBJ1-1; D: TRBD1; length: 14; V: TRBV7-9; CDR3: CASSLETGGTEAFF; DNA: TGTGCCAGCAGCTTAGAGACAGGGGGCACTGAAGCTTTCTTT
size: NA; J: TRBJ1-2; D: NA; length: 16; V: TRBV27; CDR3: CASSLSYQGGVYGYTF; DNA: TGTGCCAGCAGTTTATCGTACCAAGGGGGGGTCTATGGCTACACCTTC